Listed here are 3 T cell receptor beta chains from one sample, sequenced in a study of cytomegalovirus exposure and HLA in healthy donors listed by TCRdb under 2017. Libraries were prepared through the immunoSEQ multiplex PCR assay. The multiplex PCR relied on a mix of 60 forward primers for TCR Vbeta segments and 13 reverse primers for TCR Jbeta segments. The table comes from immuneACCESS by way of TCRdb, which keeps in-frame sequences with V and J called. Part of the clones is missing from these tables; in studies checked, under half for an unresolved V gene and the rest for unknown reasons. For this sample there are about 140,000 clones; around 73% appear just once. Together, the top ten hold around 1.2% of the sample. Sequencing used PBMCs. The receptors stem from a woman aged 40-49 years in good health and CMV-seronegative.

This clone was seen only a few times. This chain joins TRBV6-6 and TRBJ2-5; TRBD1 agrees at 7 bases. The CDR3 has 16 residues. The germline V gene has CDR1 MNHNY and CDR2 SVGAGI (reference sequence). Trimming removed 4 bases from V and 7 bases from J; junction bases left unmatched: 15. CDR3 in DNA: TGTGCCAGCAGTTCGATTGACAGGGCCGAGTCTGGGACCCAGTACTTC. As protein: CASSSIDRAESGTQYF.

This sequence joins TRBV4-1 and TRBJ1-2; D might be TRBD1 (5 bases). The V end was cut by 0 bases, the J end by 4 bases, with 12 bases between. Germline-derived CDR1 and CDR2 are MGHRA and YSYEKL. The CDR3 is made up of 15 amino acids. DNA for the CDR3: TGCGCCAGCAGCCAAGAAGGTCAGGGTGTCTATGGCTACACCTTC. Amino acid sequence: CASSQEGQGVYGYTF.

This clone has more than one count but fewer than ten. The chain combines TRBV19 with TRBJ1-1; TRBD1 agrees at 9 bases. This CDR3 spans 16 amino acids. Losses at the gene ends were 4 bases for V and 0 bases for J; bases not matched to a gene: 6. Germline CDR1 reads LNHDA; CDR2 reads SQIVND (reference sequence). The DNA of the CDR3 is TGTGCCAGTAGTAGGGACAGGGACCTAATGAACACTGAAGCTTTCTTT. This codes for CASSRDRDLMNTEAFF.